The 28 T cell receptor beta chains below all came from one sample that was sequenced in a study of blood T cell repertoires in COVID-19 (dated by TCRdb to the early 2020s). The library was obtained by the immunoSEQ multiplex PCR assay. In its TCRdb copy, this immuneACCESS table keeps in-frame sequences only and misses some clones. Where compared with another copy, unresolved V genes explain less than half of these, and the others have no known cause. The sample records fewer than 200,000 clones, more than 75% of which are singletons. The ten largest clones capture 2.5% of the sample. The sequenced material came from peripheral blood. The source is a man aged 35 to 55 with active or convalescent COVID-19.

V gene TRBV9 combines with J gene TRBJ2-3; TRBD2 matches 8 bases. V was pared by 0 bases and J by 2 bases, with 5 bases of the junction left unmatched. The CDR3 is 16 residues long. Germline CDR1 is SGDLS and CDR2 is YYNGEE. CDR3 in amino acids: CASSVDAGGPTDTQYF. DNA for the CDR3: TGTGCCAGCAGCGTAGACGCGGGGGGCCCCACAGATACGCAGTATTTT.

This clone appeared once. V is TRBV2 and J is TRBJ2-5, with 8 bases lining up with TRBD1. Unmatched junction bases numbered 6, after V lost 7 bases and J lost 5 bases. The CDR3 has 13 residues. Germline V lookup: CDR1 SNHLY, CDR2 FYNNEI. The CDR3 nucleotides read TGTGCCAGCAATAGGAACAGGGGGGAGACCCAGTACTTC. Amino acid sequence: CASNRNRGETQYF. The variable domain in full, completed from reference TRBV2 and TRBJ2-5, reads EPEVTQTPSHQVTQMGQEVILRCVPISNHLYFYWYRQILGQKVEFLVSFYNNEISEKSEIFDDQFSVERPDGSNFTLKIRSTKLEDSAMYFCASNRNRGETQYFGPGTRLLVL.

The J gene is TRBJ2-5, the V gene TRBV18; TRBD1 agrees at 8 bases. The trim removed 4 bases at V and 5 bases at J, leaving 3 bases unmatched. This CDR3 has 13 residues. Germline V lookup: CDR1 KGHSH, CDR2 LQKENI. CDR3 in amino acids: CASSLRGLETQYF. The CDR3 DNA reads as TGTGCCAGCTCACTCAGGGGGCTCGAGACCCAGTACTTC.

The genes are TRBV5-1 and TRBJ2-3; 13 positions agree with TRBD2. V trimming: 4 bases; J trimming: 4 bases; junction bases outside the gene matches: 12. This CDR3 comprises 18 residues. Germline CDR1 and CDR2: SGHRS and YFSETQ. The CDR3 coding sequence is TGCGCCAGCAGCCCCGCGGGACTAGCGGGGTGGGTGCCAGATACGCAGTATTTT. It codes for CASSPAGLAGWVPDTQYF.

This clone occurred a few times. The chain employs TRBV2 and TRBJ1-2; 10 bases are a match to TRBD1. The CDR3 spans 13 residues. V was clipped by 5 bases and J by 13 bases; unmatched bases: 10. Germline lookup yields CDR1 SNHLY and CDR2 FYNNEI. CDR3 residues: CASSSGTGEILTF. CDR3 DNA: TGTGCCAGCAGTTCCGGGACAGGGGAGATCCTCACCTTC.

CDR3 sequence: CASSLAPDSPNTGELFF. Here the CDR3 DNA reads TGTGCCAGCAGCTTAGCCCCAGACAGTCCTAACACCGGGGAGCTGTTTTTT. V gene TRBV7-3 combines with J gene TRBJ2-2; possibly TRBD1 for D (5 bases). Germline V gene data show CDR1 as SGHTA and CDR2 as FQGTGA. This CDR3 is built from 17 residues. Trimming removed 2 bases at V and 2 bases at J, with 15 bases between.

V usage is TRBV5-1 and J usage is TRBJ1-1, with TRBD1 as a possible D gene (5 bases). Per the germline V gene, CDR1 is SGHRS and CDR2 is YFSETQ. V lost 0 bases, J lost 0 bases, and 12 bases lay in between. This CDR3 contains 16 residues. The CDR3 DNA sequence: TGCGCCAGCAGCTTGGCCGTGGGGCCTATGAACACTGAAGCTTTCTTT. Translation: CASSLAVGPMNTEAFF.

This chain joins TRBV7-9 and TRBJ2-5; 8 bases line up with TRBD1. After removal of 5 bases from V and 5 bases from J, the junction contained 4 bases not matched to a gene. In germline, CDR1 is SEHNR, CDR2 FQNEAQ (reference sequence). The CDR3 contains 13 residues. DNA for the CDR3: TGTGCCAGCAGCCTGACAGGGGCCGAGACCCAGTACTTC. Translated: CASSLTGAETQYF. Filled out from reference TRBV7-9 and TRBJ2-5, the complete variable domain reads DTGVSQNPRHKITKRGQNVTFRCDPISEHNRLYWYRQTLGQGPEFLTYFQNEAQLEKSRLLSDRFSAERPKGSFSTLEIQRTEQGDSAMYLCASSLTGAETQYFGPGTRLLVL.

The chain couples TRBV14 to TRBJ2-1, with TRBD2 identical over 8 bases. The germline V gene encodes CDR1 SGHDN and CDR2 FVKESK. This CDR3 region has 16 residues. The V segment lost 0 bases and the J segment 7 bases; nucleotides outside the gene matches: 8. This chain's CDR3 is CASSQDPGGFFNEQFF. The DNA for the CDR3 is TGTGCCAGCAGCCAAGATCCGGGGGGGTTTTTTAATGAGCAGTTCTTC.

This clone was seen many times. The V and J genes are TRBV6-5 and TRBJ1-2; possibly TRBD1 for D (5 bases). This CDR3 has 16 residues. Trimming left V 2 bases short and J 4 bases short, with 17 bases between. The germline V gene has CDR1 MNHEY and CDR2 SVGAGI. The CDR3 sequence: CASSYLRGGYAYGYTF. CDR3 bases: TGTGCCAGCAGTTACCTTCGGGGGGGTTATGCCTATGGCTACACCTTC.

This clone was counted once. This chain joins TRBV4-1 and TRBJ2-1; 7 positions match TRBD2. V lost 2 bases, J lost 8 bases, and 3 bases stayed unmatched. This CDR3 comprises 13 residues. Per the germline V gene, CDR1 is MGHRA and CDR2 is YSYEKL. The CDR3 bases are TGCGCCAGCAGCCAATTGGGGGGGTATGAGCAGTTCTTC. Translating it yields CASSQLGGYEQFF.

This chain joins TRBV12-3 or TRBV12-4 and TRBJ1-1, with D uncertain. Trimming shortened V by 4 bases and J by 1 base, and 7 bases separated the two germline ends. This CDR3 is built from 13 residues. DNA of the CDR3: TGTGCCAGCAGTTCTACAGAGAACACTGAAGCTTTCTTT. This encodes CASSSTENTEAFF.

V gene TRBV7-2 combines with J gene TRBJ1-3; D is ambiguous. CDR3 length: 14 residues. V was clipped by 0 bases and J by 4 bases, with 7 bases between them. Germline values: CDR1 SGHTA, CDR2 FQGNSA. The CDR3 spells CASSLAGPGNTIYF. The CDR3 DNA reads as TGTGCCAGCAGCTTAGCTGGGCCGGGAAACACCATATATTTT.

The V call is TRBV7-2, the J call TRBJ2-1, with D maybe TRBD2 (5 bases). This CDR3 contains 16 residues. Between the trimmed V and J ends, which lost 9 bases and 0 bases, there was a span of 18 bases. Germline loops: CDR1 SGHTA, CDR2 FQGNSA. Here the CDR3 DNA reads TGTGCCAGGGGCGTGTGTGGGGAGAGCTCCTACAATGAGCAGTTCTTC. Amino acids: CARGVCGESSYNEQFF. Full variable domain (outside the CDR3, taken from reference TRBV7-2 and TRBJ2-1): GAGVSQSPSNKVTEKGKDVELRCDPISGHTALYWYRQSLGQGLEFLIYFQGNSAPDKSGLPSDRFSAERTGGSVSTLTIQRTQQEDSAVYLCARGVCGESSYNEQFFGPGTRLTVL.

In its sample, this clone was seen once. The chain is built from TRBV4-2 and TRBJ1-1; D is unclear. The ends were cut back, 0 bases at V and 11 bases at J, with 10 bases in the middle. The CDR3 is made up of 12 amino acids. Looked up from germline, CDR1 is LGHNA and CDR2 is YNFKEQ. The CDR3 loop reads CASSQEGAWAFF. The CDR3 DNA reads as TGTGCCAGCAGCCAAGAGGGAGCATGGGCTTTCTTT.

Here the CDR3 reads CASSPGSSGRRETQYF. DNA for the CDR3: TGTGCCAGCTCACCTGGTAGTAGCGGACGCCGAGAGACCCAGTACTTC. This chain uses TRBV18 with TRBJ2-5, with D perhaps matching TRBD2 (6 bases). Germline CDR1 and CDR2: KGHSH and LQKENI. V was pared by 3 bases and J by 4 bases, with 18 bases between. The CDR3 has 16 amino acids. The full variable domain, completed using reference TRBV18 and TRBJ2-5, is NAGVMQNPRHLVRRRGQEARLRCSPMKGHSHVYWYRQLPEEGLKFMVYLQKENIIDESGMPKERFSAEFPKEGPSILRIQQVVRGDSAAYFCASSPGSSGRRETQYFGPGTRLLVL.

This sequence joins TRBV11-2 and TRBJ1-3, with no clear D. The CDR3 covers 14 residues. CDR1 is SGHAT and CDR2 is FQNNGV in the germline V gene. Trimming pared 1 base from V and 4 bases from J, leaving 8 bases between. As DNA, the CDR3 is TGTGCCAGCAGCTTAGTAGTTCCAGGAAACACCATATATTTT. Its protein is CASSLVVPGNTIYF.

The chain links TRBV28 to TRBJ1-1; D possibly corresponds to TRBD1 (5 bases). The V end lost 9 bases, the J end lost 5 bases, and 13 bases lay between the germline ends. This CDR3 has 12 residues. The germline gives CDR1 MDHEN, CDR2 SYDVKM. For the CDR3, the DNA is TGTGCCAGTAGGGGAATTGGGACTGAAGCTTTCTTT. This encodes CASRGIGTEAFF.

In DNA form, the CDR3 reads TGTGCCAGTAGTCCACAGGGGTCGGGAAAGACCCAGTACTTC. This codes for CASSPQGSGKTQYF. The chain is built from TRBV19 and TRBJ2-5; 7 nucleotides agree with TRBD1. Looked up from germline, CDR1 is LNHDA and CDR2 is SQIVND (reference sequence). The junction had 9 bases not matched to a gene; V was cut back by 5 bases and J by 6 bases. The CDR3 has 14 amino acids.

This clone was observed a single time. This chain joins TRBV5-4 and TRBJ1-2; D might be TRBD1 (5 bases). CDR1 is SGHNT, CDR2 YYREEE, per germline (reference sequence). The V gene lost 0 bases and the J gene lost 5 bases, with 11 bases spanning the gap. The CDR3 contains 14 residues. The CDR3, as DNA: TGTGCCAGCAGCTTGGTTACGGGGGAGTATGGCTACACCTTC. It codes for CASSLVTGEYGYTF.

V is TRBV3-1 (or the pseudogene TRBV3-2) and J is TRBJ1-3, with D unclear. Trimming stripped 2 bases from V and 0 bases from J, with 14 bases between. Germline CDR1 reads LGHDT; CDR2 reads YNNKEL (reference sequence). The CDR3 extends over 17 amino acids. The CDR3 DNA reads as TGTGCCAGCAGCCAACCATACGATCTGGCCTCTGGAAACACCATATATTTT. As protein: CASSQPYDLASGNTIYF.

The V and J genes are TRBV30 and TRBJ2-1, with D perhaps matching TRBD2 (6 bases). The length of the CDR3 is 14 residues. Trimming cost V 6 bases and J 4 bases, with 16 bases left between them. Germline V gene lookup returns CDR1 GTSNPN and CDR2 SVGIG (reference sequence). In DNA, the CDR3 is TGTGCCTGTACGCGGGGAACAAGTTACAATGAGCAGTTCTTC. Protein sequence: CACTRGTSYNEQFF.

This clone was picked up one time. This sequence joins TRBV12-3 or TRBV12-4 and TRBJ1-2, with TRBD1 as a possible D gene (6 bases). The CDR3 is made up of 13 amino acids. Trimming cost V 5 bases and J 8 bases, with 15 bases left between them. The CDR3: CASSPLGASGYTF. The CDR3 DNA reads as TGTGCCAGCAGTCCTCTGGGGGCTAGCGGCTACACCTTC.

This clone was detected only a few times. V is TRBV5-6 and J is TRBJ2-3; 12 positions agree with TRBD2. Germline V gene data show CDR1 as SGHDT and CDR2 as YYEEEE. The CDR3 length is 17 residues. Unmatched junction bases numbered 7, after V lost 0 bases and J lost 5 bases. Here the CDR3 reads CASSLALLAGGGDTQYF. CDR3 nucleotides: TGTGCCAGCAGCTTGGCCCTCCTAGCGGGGGGGGGAGATACGCAGTATTTT.

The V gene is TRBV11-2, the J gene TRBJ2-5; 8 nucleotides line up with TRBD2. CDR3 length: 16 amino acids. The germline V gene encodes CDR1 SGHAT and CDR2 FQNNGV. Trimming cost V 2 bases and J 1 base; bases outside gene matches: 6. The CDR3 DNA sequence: TGTGCCAGCAGCTTACGCCAGCGGGGGAGCCAAGAGACCCAGTACTTC. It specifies CASSLRQRGSQETQYF.

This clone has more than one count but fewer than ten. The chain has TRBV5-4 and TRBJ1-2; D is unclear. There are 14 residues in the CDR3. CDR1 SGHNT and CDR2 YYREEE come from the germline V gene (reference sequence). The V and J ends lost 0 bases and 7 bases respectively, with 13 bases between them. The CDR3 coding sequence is TGTGCCAGCAGCTTGGTCGGAGGATATGGTGGCTACACCTTC. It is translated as CASSLVGGYGGYTF.

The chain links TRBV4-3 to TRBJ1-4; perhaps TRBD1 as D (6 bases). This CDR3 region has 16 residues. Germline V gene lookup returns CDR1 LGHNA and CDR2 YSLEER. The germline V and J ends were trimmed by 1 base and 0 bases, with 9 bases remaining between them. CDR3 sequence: CASSQAPGATNEKLFF. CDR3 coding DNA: TGCGCCAGCAGCCAAGCCCCAGGGGCAACTAATGAAAAACTGTTTTTT.

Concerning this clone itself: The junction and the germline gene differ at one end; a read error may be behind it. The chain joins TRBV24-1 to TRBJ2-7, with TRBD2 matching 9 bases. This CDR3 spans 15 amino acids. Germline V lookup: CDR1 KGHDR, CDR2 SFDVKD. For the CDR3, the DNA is TGTGCCACCAGTGCCACTGGGACTAGCTCCCACGAGCAGTACTTC. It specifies CATSATGTSSHEQYF.